A selection of T cell receptor beta chains follows, all from one sample in a study of T-cell memory formation after mild COVID-19. TCRdb recomputed calls from the 5' RACE reads with MiXCR, one row per CDR3 protein. The sample comprises 350,000 to 500,000 distinct CDR3 sequences, approximately 18% of which are singletons, and about 22% rests with the top ten. The sample comprised PBMCs or a T cell subset sorted from them (not recorded which). The receptor source for this set is a man younger than 35 who had mild COVID-19 (a few samples of this study predate the infection). Cell type and time point are not known. Both conserved end residues are part of each CDR3. Each record gives: V gene, CDR3 length, D gene, clone size, J gene, CDR3 DNA, CDR3 protein. The D gene is left open where the match is weak. A clone size is listed for some rows: how often the clone was seen (once, few, many), or a class if it is expanded.

v_call: TRBV5-4; cdr3_length: 16; d_call: -; clone_size: few; j_call: TRBJ2-5; cdr3_nt: TGTGCCAGCAGCTTTGGTAGCCCCACTATCCAAGAGACCCAGTACTTC; cdr3_aa: CASSFGSPTIQETQYF
v_call: TRBV5-1; cdr3_length: 15; d_call: -; clone_size: -; j_call: TRBJ2-1; cdr3_nt: TGCGCCAGCAGCGTGACAGGACCGGCCTACAATGAGCAGTTCTTC; cdr3_aa: CASSVTGPAYNEQFF
v_call: TRBV19; cdr3_length: 14; d_call: TRBD1; clone_size: -; j_call: TRBJ1-1; cdr3_nt: TGTGCCAGTAGTATAGGGACAGGAAACACTGAAGCTTTCTTT; cdr3_aa: CASSIGTGNTEAFF
v_call: TRBV5-1; cdr3_length: 18; d_call: -; clone_size: few; j_call: TRBJ2-4; cdr3_nt: TGCGCCAGCAGCTCACCCTCCGGGACACAAGTACGGAAAAACATTCAGTACTTC; cdr3_aa: CASSSPSGTQVRKNIQYF
v_call: TRBV18; cdr3_length: 12; d_call: -; clone_size: few; j_call: TRBJ1-3; cdr3_nt: TGTGCCAGCTCACCCTCGGATTACACCATATATTTT; cdr3_aa: CASSPSDYTIYF
v_call: TRBV5-1; cdr3_length: 15; d_call: TRBD2; clone_size: few; j_call: TRBJ2-5; cdr3_nt: TGCGCCAGCAGCCTGCTGGGGAGCGGGGTAGAGACCCAGTACTTC; cdr3_aa: CASSLLGSGVETQYF
v_call: TRBV6-5; cdr3_length: 11; d_call: -; clone_size: few; j_call: TRBJ2-7; cdr3_nt: TGTGCCAGCAGGAGAGACGGGAAGCAGTACTTC; cdr3_aa: CASRRDGKQYF
v_call: TRBV24-1; cdr3_length: 12; d_call: -; clone_size: many; j_call: TRBJ2-2; cdr3_nt: TGTGCCACCAGTGATTCAGCCGGGGAGCTGTTTTTT; cdr3_aa: CATSDSAGELFF
v_call: TRBV6-2/TRBV6-3; cdr3_length: 17; d_call: TRBD1; clone_size: many; j_call: TRBJ1-1; cdr3_nt: TGTGCCAGCAGTTTCATCCAGGGGGCCTCCGAAAACACTGAAGCTTTCTTT; cdr3_aa: CASSFIQGASENTEAFF
v_call: TRBV2; cdr3_length: 12; d_call: -; clone_size: few; j_call: TRBJ2-3; cdr3_nt: TGTGCCAGCACACTAAGCACAGATACGCAGTATTTT; cdr3_aa: CASTLSTDTQYF
v_call: TRBV6-2/TRBV6-3; cdr3_length: 16; d_call: TRBD1; clone_size: few; j_call: TRBJ2-5; cdr3_nt: TGTGCCAGCACCACCCCCCGGGACAGGGGGCAAGAGACCCAGTACTTC; cdr3_aa: CASTTPRDRGQETQYF
v_call: TRBV7-3; cdr3_length: 12; d_call: -; clone_size: -; j_call: TRBJ1-2; cdr3_nt: TGTGCCAGCAGCCCTGGACGGATGGCGTACACCTTC; cdr3_aa: CASSPGRMAYTF
v_call: TRBV7-3; cdr3_length: 13; d_call: TRBD1; clone_size: -; j_call: TRBJ2-7; cdr3_nt: TGTGCCAGCAGCGGAGGGACAGGGGGCGAGCAGTACTTC; cdr3_aa: CASSGGTGGEQYF
v_call: TRBV12-3/TRBV12-4; cdr3_length: 13; d_call: -; clone_size: -; j_call: TRBJ2-3; cdr3_nt: TGTGCCAGCAGTCAGGGGTTTGGAGATACGCAGTATTTT; cdr3_aa: CASSQGFGDTQYF
v_call: TRBV4-3; cdr3_length: 15; d_call: -; clone_size: few; j_call: TRBJ1-5; cdr3_nt: TGCGCCAGCAGCCAAGATCCCACGATCAATCAGCCCCAGCATTTT; cdr3_aa: CASSQDPTINQPQHF
v_call: TRBV3-1; cdr3_length: 12; d_call: -; clone_size: few; j_call: TRBJ2-7; cdr3_nt: TGTGCCAGCAGCCAAGACTACCACGAGCAGTACTTC; cdr3_aa: CASSQDYHEQYF
v_call: TRBV4-3; cdr3_length: 15; d_call: -; clone_size: few; j_call: TRBJ1-1; cdr3_nt: TGCGCCAGCAGCCAAGAGCCCACATCAAATTCTGAAGCTTTCTTT; cdr3_aa: CASSQEPTSNSEAFF
v_call: TRBV7-9; cdr3_length: 12; d_call: -; clone_size: few; j_call: TRBJ1-1; cdr3_nt: TGTGCCAGCAGCTTCGACGGAACTCAAGCTTTCTTT; cdr3_aa: CASSFDGTQAFF
v_call: TRBV27; cdr3_length: 16; d_call: TRBD1; clone_size: many; j_call: TRBJ1-1; cdr3_nt: TGTGCCAGCAGCCCCGCCCGCCGGGACAGGAACACTGAAGCTTTCTTT; cdr3_aa: CASSPARRDRNTEAFF
v_call: TRBV5-1; cdr3_length: 15; d_call: TRBD1; clone_size: -; j_call: TRBJ2-5; cdr3_nt: TGCGCCAGCAGGGACCTCGGACAGGGCCAAGAGACCCAGTACTTC; cdr3_aa: CASRDLGQGQETQYF
v_call: TRBV7-2; cdr3_length: 12; d_call: -; clone_size: few; j_call: TRBJ2-7; cdr3_nt: TGTGCCAGCAGCTCGATTAGCAACGAGCAGTACTTC; cdr3_aa: CASSSISNEQYF